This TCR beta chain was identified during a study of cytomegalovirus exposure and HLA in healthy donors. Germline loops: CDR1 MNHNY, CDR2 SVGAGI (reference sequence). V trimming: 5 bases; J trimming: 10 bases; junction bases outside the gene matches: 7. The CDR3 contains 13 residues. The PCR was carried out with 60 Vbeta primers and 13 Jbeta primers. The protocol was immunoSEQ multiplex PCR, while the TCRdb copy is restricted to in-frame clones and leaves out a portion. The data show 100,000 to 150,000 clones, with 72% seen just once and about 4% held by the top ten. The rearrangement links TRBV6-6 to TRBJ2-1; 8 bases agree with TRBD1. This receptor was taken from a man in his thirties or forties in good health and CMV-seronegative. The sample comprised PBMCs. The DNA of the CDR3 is TGTGCCAGCAGTCCAGGGGGCAATAGGGAGCAGTTCTTC. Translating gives CASSPGGNREQFF.